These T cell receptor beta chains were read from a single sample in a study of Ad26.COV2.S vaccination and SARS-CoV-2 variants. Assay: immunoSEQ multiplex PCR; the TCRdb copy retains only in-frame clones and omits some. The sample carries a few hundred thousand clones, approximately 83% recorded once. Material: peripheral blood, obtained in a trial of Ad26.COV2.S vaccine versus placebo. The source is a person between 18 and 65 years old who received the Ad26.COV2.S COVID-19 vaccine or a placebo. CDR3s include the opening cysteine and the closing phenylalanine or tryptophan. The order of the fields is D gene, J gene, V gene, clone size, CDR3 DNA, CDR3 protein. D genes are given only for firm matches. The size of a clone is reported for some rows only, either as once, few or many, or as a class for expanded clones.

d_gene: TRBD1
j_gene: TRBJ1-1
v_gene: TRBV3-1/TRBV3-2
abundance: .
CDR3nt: TGTGCCAGCAGCAAAGGGACAGGGGTGAACACTGAAGCTTTCTTT
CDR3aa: CASSKGTGVNTEAFF

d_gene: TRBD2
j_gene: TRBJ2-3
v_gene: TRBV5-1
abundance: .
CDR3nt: TGCGCCAGCAGCCCCGCCGGGACTAGCAGCACAGATACGCAGTATTTT
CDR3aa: CASSPAGTSSTDTQYF

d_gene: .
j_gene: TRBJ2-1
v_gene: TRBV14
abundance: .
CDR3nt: TGTGCCAGCAGCCAGGTTGCGAGGAGTGAGCAGTTCTTC
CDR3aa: CASSQVARSEQFF

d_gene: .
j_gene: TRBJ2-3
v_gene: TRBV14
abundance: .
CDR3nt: TGTGCCAGCAGCCAAGATAATGCAGATACGCAGTATTTT
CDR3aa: CASSQDNADTQYF

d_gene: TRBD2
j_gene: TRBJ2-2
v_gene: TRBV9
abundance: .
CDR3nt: TGTGCCAGCAGCTTATCGACTAGCGGGATGAACACCGGGGAGCTGTTTTTT
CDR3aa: CASSLSTSGMNTGELFF

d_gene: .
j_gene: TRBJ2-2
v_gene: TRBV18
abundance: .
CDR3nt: TGTGCCAGCTCACCATGGGGACAGAACACCGGGGAGCTGTTTTTT
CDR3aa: CASSPWGQNTGELFF

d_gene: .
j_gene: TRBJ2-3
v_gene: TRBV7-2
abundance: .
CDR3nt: TGTGCCAGCAGCCCGAGGACGAGAAACACAGATACGCAGTATTTT
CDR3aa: CASSPRTRNTDTQYF

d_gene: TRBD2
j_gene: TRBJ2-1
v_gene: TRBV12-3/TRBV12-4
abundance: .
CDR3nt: TGTGCCAGCAGCCCCCGTTGGGACTACGAGCAGTTCTTC
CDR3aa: CASSPRWDYEQFF

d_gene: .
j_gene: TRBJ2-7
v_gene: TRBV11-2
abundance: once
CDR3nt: TGTGCCAGCAGCTTGGGGTTAGCGGTCTACGAGCAGTACTTC
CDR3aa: CASSLGLAVYEQYF

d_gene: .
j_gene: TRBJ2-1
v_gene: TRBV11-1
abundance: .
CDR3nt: TGTGCCAGCAGCTTCAGCGCCTACAATGAGCAGTTCTTC
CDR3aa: CASSFSAYNEQFF

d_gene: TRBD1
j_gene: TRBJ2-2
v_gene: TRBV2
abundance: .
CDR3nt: TGTGCCAGCAGGGACAGACAGGGAGCTTCGAACACCGGGGAGCTGTTTTTT
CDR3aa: CASRDRQGASNTGELFF

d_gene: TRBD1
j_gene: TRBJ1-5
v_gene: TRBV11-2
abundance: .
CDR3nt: TGTGCCAGCAGCTTAAGGACAGGCGGGGTCGGGTCCCAGCATTTT
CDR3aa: CASSLRTGGVGSQHF

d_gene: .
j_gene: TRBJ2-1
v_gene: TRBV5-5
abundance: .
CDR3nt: TGTGCCAGCAGCTTCCGGACAGACTTTTACAATGAGCAGTTCTTC
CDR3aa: CASSFRTDFYNEQFF

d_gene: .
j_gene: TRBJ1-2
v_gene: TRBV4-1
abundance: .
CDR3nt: TGCGCCAGCAGCCAAGATGGGTATGGCTACACCTTC
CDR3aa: CASSQDGYGYTF

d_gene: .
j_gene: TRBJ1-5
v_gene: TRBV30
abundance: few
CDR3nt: TGTGCCTGGAGCTCGGGGCGGGGCGGATATCAGCCCCAGCATTTT
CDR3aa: CAWSSGRGGYQPQHF

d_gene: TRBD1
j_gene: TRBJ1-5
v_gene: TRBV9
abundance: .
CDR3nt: TGTGCCAGCAGCGTAGATTCAGGGGGGTATCAGCCCCAGCATTTT
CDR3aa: CASSVDSGGYQPQHF

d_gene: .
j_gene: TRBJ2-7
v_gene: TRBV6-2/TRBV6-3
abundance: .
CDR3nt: TGTGCCAGCAGTGCTACACCCTACGAGCAGTACTTC
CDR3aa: CASSATPYEQYF

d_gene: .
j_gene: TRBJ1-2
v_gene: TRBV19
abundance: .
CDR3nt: TGTGCCAGTAGTATACAGGGATTCGGCTACACCTTC
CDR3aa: CASSIQGFGYTF

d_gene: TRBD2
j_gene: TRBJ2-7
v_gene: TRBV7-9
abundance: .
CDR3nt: TGTGCCAGCAGCTCGACTAGCGGGAGAGGGGAGCAGTACTTC
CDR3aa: CASSSTSGRGEQYF

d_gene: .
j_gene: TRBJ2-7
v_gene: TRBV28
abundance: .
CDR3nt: TGTGCCAGCAGTTCCCTGTACTACGAGCAGTACTTC
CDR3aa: CASSSLYYEQYF

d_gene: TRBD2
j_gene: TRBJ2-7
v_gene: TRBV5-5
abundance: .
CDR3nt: TGTGCCAGCAGCTGGGGACTAGCGGGTTACGAGCAGTACTTC
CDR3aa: CASSWGLAGYEQYF

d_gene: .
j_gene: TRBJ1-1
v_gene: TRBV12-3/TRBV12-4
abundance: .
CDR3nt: TGTGCCAGCAGGAGGGGGGCATATGAAGCTTTCTTT
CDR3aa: CASRRGAYEAFF

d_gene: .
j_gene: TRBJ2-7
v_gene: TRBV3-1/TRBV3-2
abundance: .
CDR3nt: TGTGCCAGCAGCCAAGTTTCCAGGACTACCCTATCCTACGAGCAGTACTTC
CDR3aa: CASSQVSRTTLSYEQYF

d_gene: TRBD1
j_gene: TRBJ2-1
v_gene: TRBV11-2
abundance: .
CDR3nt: TGTGCCAGCAGCCGGACCGGGACAGGGCAGAATGAGCAGTTCTTC
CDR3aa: CASSRTGTGQNEQFF

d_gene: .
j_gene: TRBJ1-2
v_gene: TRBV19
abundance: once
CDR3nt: TGTGCCAGTGGAACCGGGTTGGGCTATGGCTACACCTTC
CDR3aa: CASGTGLGYGYTF

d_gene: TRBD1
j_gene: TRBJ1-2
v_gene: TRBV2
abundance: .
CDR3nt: TGTGCCAGCAGTGACCACAGGGGTGGGGGCTACACCTTC
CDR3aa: CASSDHRGGGYTF

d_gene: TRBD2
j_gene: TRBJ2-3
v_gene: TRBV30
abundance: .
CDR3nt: TGTGCCTGGAGTGGGGGAGGGGCGCTTGTAGATACGCAGTATTTT
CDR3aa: CAWSGGGALVDTQYF

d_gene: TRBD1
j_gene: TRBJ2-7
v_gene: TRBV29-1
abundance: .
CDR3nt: TGCAGCGTTGAAATCCTACAGGGGGGTACCTACGAGCAGTACTTC
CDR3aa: CSVEILQGGTYEQYF

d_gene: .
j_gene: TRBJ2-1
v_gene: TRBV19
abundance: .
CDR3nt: TGTGCCAGTAGTATGCAGGGGAACCCCTCCTACAATGAGCAGTTCTTC
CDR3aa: CASSMQGNPSYNEQFF

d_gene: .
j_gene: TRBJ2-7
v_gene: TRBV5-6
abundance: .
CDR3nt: TGTGCCAGCAGCTTGGCCGGGTGGGGCTTCAGCTCCTACGAGCAGTACTTC
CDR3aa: CASSLAGWGFSSYEQYF

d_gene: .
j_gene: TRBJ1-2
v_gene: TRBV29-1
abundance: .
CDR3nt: TGCAGCGTGGGGGGCCAGTATGGCTACACCTTC
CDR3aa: CSVGGQYGYTF

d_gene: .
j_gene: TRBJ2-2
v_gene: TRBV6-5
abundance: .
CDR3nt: TGTGCCAGCAGAGTGACAGGAGGCACCGGGGAGCTGTTTTTT
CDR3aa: CASRVTGGTGELFF

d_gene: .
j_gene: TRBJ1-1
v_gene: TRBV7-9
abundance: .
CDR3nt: TGTGCCAGCAGCTTAGATAGCGAAGCTTTCTTT
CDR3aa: CASSLDSEAFF

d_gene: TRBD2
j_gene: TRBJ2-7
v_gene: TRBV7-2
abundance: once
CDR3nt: TGTGCCAGCAGCTTAGATCATGTGACTAGCGGGAAATACGAGCAGTACTTC
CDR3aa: CASSLDHVTSGKYEQYF

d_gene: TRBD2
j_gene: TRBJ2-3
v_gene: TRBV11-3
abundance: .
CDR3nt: TGTGCCAGCAGCTTGCTAGCGGGAGGTGCGCAGTATTTT
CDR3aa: CASSLLAGGAQYF

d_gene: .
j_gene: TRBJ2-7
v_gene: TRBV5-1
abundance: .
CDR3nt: TGCGCCAGCAGCTTGGGGGACGGATACGAGCAGTACTTC
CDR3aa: CASSLGDGYEQYF

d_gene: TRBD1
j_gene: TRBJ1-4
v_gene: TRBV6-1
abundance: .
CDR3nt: TGTGCCAGCAGTGAAGGGACAGGGGCTGTCGATGAAAAACTGTTTTTT
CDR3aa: CASSEGTGAVDEKLFF

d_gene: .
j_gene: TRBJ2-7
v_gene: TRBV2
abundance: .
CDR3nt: TGTGCCAGCAGGGGGACTCGACAGGGTCGTCGGTATGAGCAGTACTTC
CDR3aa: CASRGTRQGRRYEQYF

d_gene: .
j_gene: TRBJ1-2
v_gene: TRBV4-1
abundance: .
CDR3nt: TGCGCCAGCAGCGGCTACAGGGTGGTCGGCTACACCTTC
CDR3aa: CASSGYRVVGYTF

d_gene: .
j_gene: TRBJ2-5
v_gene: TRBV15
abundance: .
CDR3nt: TGTGCCACCAGCACCAGGGTGGGGGAGACCCAGTACTTC
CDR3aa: CATSTRVGETQYF

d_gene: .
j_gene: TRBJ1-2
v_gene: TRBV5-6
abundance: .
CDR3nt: TGTGCCAGCAGCTTCCAGAACTATGGCTACACCTTC
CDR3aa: CASSFQNYGYTF

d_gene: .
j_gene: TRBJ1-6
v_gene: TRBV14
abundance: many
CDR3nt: TGTGCCAGCAGCCAAGGATTGGGAAATTCACCCCTCCACTTT
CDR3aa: CASSQGLGNSPLHF

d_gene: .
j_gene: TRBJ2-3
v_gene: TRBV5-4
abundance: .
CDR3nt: TGTGCCAGCAGCCCGGACGGGCAAAGGACAGATACGCAGTATTTT
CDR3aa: CASSPDGQRTDTQYF

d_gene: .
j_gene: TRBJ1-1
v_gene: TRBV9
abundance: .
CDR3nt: TGTGCCAGCAGCGTAGGAGGAGACACTGAAGCTTTCTTT
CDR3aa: CASSVGGDTEAFF

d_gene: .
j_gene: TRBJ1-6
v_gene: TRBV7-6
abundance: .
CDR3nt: TGTGCCAGCAGCTCGGGATATTCACCCCTCCACTTT
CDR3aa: CASSSGYSPLHF

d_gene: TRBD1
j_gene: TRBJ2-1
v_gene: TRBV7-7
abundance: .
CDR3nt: TGTGCCAGCAGCTTAGCTGGGCAGGGGGTGAATGAGCAGTTCTTC
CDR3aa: CASSLAGQGVNEQFF